This entry concerns a single TCR beta chain. Its specificity is unknown. PCR primers comprised 60 Vbeta and 13 Jbeta primers. TCRdb keeps only in-frame clones here, not all; method: immunoSEQ multiplex PCR. The top ten clones hold about 4.4% of a sample with under 200,000 clones, 80% of them seen once. This entry belongs to a study of cytomegalovirus exposure and HLA in healthy donors. Study summary: As released early, the data held 70 million to 100 million unique TCRs from HLA-typed donors.

V trimming: 5 bases; J trimming: 0 bases; junction bases outside the gene matches: 16. The CDR3 sequence is 20 residues long. The germline gives CDR1 KGHSH, CDR2 LQKENI. Overall study findings and caveats: Some V segments (TRBV6-2 and TRBV6-3 among them) were excluded as indistinguishable.

Sequencing input: PBMCs. The gene calls are TRBV18 and TRBJ2-7; 13 bases align to TRBD2. The sequence was collected from a woman in her fifties or sixties in good health and CMV-seropositive. DNA for the CDR3: TGTGCCAGCTCAACCTTAGGACTAGCGGGAGTAAGGGGTACCTCCTACGAGCAGTACTTC. This sequence encodes CASSTLGLAGVRGTSYEQYF.